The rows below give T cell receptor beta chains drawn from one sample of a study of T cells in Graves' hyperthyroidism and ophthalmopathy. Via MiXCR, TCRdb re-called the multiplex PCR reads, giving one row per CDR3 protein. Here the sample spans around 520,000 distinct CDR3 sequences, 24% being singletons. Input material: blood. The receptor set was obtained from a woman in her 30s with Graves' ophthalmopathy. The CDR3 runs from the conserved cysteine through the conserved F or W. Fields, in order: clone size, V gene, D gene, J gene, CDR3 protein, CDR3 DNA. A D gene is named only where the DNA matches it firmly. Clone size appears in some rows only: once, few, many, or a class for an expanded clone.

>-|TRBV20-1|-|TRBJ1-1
CSAPRPDRFEAFF
TGCAGTGCTCCCCGCCCAGACAGGTTCGAAGCTTTCTTT
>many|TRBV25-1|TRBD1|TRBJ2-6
CASRGGTGANVLTF
TGTGCCAGCAGAGGGGGCACTGGGGCCAACGTCCTGACTTTC
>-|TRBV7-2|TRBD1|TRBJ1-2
CASSLRRAWTGVEGYTF
TGTGCCAGCAGCTTACGCCGGGCCTGGACAGGGGTAGAGGGCTACACCTTC
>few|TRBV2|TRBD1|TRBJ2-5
CASSDDWDRGNLVETQYF
TGTGCCAGCAGTGATGATTGGGACAGGGGGAATTTGGTGGAGACCCAGTACTTC
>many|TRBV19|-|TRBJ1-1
CASSGGASNTEAFF
TGTGCCAGTAGTGGGGGGGCCTCGAACACTGAAGCTTTCTTT
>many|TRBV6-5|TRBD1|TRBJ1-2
CASSYSAGGGGYTF
TGTGCCAGCAGTTACTCAGCAGGGGGCGGTGGCTACACCTTC
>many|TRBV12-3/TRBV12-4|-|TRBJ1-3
CASNTKGRNTIYF
TGTGCCAGCAACACAAAAGGAAGAAACACCATATATTTT
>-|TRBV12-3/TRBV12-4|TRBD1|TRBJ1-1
CASSFVRGRRTEAFF
TGTGCCAGCAGTTTCGTCAGGGGGCGTCGTACTGAAGCTTTCTTT
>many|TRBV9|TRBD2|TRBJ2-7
CASSASGGAYEQYF
TGTGCCAGCAGCGCGAGCGGGGGCGCCTACGAGCAGTACTTC
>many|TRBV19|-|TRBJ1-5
CASSITGYSNQPQHF
TGTGCCAGTAGTATTACGGGGTATAGCAATCAGCCCCAGCATTTT
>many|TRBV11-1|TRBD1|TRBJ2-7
CASSPSRTGDPSYEQYF
TGTGCCAGCAGCCCGTCTCGGACAGGGGACCCCTCCTACGAGCAGTACTTC
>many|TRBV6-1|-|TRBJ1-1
CASRTPGQRWTEAFF
TGTGCCAGCAGAACTCCGGGACAAAGGTGGACTGAAGCTTTCTTT
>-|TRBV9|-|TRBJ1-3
CASSEGSGSGNTIYF
TGTGCCAGCAGCGAGGGATCAGGGTCTGGAAACACCATATATTTT
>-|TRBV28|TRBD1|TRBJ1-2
CASSLSGRQGYGYTF
TGTGCCAGCAGTTTAAGCGGAAGACAGGGCTATGGCTACACCTTC
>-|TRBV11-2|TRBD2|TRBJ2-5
CGSSLGLVETQYF
TGTGGCAGCAGCCTGGGACTAGTTGAGACCCAGTACTTC
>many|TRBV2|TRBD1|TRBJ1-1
CASSWTGSDTEAFF
TGTGCCAGCAGTTGGACAGGGTCGGACACTGAAGCTTTCTTT
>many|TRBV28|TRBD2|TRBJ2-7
CACSLSSGGLIYEQYF
TGTGCCTGCAGTTTAAGTAGCGGGGGCCTGATCTACGAGCAGTACTTC
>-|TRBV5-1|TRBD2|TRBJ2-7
CASSLVGGAGAYEQYF
TGCGCCAGCAGCTTGGTAGGCGGGGCGGGGGCCTACGAGCAGTACTTC
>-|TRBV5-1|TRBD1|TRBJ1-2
CASSLGDRGDGTF
TGCGCCAGCAGCTTGGGGGACAGGGGTGACGGCACCTTC
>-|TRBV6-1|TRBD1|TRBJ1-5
CASSLWGQENQPQHF
TGTGCCAGCAGCTTGTGGGGACAGGAGAATCAGCCCCAGCATTTT